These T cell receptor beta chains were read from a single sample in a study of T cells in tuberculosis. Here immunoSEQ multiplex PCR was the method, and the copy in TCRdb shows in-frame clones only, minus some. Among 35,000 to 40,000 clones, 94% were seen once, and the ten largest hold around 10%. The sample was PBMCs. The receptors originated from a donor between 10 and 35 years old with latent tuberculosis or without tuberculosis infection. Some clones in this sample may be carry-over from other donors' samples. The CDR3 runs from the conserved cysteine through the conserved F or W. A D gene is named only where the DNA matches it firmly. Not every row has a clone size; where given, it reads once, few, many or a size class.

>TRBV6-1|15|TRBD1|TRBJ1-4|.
TGTGCCAGCAGTCCGCGGGACAGCCGGGATGAAAAACTGTTTTTT
CASSPRDSRDEKLFF
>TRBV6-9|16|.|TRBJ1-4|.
TGTGCCAGCAGTTACGACGGAGGCCCAACTAATGAAAAACTGTTTTTT
CASSYDGGPTNEKLFF
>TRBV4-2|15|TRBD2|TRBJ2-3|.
TGTGCCAGCAGCCAAGGTAGCGGGGGGGGAGATACGCAGTATTTT
CASSQGSGGGDTQYF
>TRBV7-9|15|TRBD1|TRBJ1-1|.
TGTGCCAGCAGCTTCCCGCACAGGGGGCAAACTGAAGCTTTCTTT
CASSFPHRGQTEAFF
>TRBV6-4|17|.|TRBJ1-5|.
TGTGCCAGCAGTGGGACCAGGGGAGTTATTAGCAATCAGCCCCAGCATTTT
CASSGTRGVISNQPQHF
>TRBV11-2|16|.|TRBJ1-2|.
TGTGCCAGCAGTACTCTCCGGACAGCTAATTACTATGGCTACACCTTC
CASSTLRTANYYGYTF
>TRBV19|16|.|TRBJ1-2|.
TGTGCCAGTAGTCCTTACCGGGACATATCACTATGGGGCTACACCTTC
CASSPYRDISLWGYTF
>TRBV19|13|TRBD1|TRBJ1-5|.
TGTGCCAGTAAGAGGACAGGGGATCAGCCCCAGCATTTT
CASKRTGDQPQHF
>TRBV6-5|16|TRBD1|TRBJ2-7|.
TGTGCCAGCAGTTACTCGGCGGGACAGGGGGCGAACGAGCAGTACTTC
CASSYSAGQGANEQYF
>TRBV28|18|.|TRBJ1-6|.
TGTGCCAGCAGCCCCGGGGGGACCTCGCGCTCCTATAATTCACCCCTCCACTTT
CASSPGGTSRSYNSPLHF
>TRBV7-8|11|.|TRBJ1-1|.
TGTGCCAGCACAGTAAACACTGAAGCTTTCTTT
CASTVNTEAFF
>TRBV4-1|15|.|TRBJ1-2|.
TGCGCCAGCAGCCGGATGTGGGGGGCTAACTATGGCTACACCTTC
CASSRMWGANYGYTF
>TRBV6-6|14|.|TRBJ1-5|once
TGTGCCAGCTGGCAGGCGGGGAGCAATCAGCCCCAGCATTTT
CASWQAGSNQPQHF
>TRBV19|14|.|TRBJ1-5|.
TGTGCCAGTAGTAGAGGCCCGCTCAATCAGCCCCAGCATTTT
CASSRGPLNQPQHF
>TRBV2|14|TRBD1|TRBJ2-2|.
TGTGCCAGCAGTCGAAAGACAGGGATCGGGGAGCTGTTTTTT
CASSRKTGIGELFF
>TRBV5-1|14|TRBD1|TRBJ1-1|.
TGCGCCAGCAGCTTTGGGACAGGGGAGACTGAAGCTTTCTTT
CASSFGTGETEAFF
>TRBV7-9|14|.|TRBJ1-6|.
TGTGCCTATCAAAGCCCTCCACCCTTTTCACCCCTCCACTTT
CAYQSPPPFSPLHF
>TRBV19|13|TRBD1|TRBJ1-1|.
TGTGCCAGTAGTACGGACAGGGGAACTGAAGCTTTCTTT
CASSTDRGTEAFF
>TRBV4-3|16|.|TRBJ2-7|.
TGCGCCAGCAGCCAAGGTTTCGCGACAACCACCTACGAGCAGTACTTC
CASSQGFATTTYEQYF
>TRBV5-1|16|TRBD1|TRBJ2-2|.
TGCGCCAGCAGCTTGGTAGGGACAGAAGACACCGGGGAGCTGTTTTTT
CASSLVGTEDTGELFF
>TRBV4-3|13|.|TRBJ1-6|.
TGCGCCAGCAGCCAAAACCAGGATTCACCCCTCCACTTT
CASSQNQDSPLHF
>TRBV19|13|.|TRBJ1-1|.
TGTGCCAGTAGCAGGGACTCAAACACTGAAGCTTTCTTT
CASSRDSNTEAFF
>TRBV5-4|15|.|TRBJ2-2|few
TGTGCCAGCAGCCTCCAGGGCGAGGACACCGGGGAGCTGTTTTTT
CASSLQGEDTGELFF
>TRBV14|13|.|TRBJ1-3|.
TGTGCCAGCAGCCAGACAGCGGGGAACACCATATATTTT
CASSQTAGNTIYF
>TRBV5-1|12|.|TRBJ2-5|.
TGCGCCAGCAGCTTGGCTACCGGGGGCCAGTACTTC
CASSLATGGQYF
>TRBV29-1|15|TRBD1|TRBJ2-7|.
TGCAGCGTCGCGCATGACAGGGGGGTTTTCTACGAGCAGTACTTC
CSVAHDRGVFYEQYF